Presented here are 24 T cell receptor beta chains from one specimen sequenced in a study of siplizumab effects on memory and regulatory T cells. Profiled with immunoSEQ multiplex PCR; TCRdb holds only in-frame clones, not every one. The data hold fewer than 120,000 clones, with around nine tenths observed a single time. Sequenced input: CD4+ T cells sorted from blood. The receptors were sampled from a human donor in good health.

The V and J genes are TRBV10-1 and TRBJ2-1; TRBD1 matches 8 bases. Unmatched junction bases numbered 3, after V lost 4 bases and J lost 4 bases. Germline values: CDR1 WNHNN, CDR2 SYGVQD (reference sequence). The CDR3 has 14 amino acids. The CDR3 protein is CASSAGQEYNEQFF. The CDR3 coding sequence is TGCGCCAGCAGTGCGGGACAGGAGTACAATGAGCAGTTCTTC.

Remarks on this clone: The junction differs from germline at one of its ends, possibly a read error. The chain combines TRBV7-9 with TRBJ2-4, with 12 bases fitting TRBD2. Germline V CDR1 and CDR2: SEHNR, FQNEAQ (reference sequence). The CDR3 totals 12 residues. The CDR3 region is CASSKIGLAGHF. The CDR3 nucleotides are TGTGCCAGCAGCAAAATCGGACTAGCGGGGCACTTC.

This clone was seen only a few times. This chain links TRBV6-1 with TRBJ2-7, with 7 bases aligning to TRBD1. There are 14 residues in the CDR3. V lost 7 bases, J lost 0 bases, and 6 bases stayed unmatched. Germline V gene lookup returns CDR1 MNHNS and CDR2 SASEGT. CDR3 sequence (DNA): TGTGCCAGCACCTTCGGGGACAGCTCCTACGAGCAGTACTTC. Translation: CASTFGDSSYEQYF.

This clone was recorded once. This chain joins TRBV5-1 and TRBJ1-6, with D possibly being TRBD1 (6 bases). Germline V gene lookup returns CDR1 SGHRS and CDR2 YFSETQ. V dropped 4 bases and J dropped 7 bases, with 18 bases sitting between them. CDR3 length: 16 amino acids. The CDR3 bases are TGCGCCAGCAGCGGAGAGGTGGCAGGGGCCAATTCACCCCTCCACTTT. As protein: CASSGEVAGANSPLHF.

This chain joins TRBV18 and TRBJ2-3, with 7 bases identical to TRBD1. Germline-derived CDR1 and CDR2 are KGHSH and LQKENI. Germline trimming cut 4 bases from V and 4 bases from J; bases unmatched to any gene: 8. The CDR3 has 15 residues. CDR3 sequence reads: CASSLILTGSDTQYF. The CDR3 DNA reads TGTGCCAGCTCACTGATTTTGACAGGGTCAGATACGCAGTATTTT.

A single count supports this clone. The chain couples TRBV11-3 to TRBJ2-6, with D possibly TRBD2 on 6 matching bases. V lost 1 base, J lost 2 bases, and 12 bases lay in between. Germline V gives CDR1 SGHNT, CDR2 YENEEA. The CDR3 has 17 amino acids. CDR3 nucleotides: TGTGCCAGCAGCTTAGGACTAGGAACAACTGGGGCCAACGTCCTGACTTTC. Encoded protein: CASSLGLGTTGANVLTF.

The rearrangement joins TRBV29-1 to TRBJ1-4, with D perhaps TRBD1 (6 bases). The V gene's germline CDR1 is SQVTM and CDR2 ANQGSEA. Between the trimmed V and J ends, which lost 5 bases and 2 bases, there was a span of 9 bases. This CDR3 spans 13 amino acids. CDR3 protein: CSVTGMTNEKLFF. The CDR3 DNA reads as TGCAGCGTTACAGGGATGACTAATGAAAAACTGTTTTTT.

This clone was seen just once. The CDR3 sequence is CASSEAATYNSPLHF. In DNA form, the CDR3 reads TGTGCCAGCAGTGAAGCGGCAACCTATAATTCACCCCTCCACTTT. The chain is built from TRBV2 and TRBJ1-6, with D unresolved. Germline CDR1 and CDR2: SNHLY and FYNNEI. This CDR3 has 15 amino acids. The V and J ends lost 0 bases and 2 bases respectively, with 5 bases between them.

The rearrangement uses TRBV23-1 and TRBJ1-6; unclear D gene. TRBV23-1 is annotated as an ORF whose role is uncertain. The CDR3 has 16 amino acids. The germline V and J ends were trimmed by 2 bases and 8 bases, with 16 bases remaining between them. The CDR3 region is CASSQKRKGSDSPLHF. CDR3 in DNA: TGCGCCAGCAGTCAAAAACGGAAAGGGTCCGATTCACCCCTCCACTTT.

The chain carries TRBV11-2 and TRBJ2-5; D is uncertain. Germline CDR1 and CDR2: SGHAT and FQNNGV. The CDR3 totals 14 residues. Trimming shortened V by 2 bases and J by 5 bases, and 12 bases separated the two germline ends. The CDR3, as DNA: TGTGCCAGCAGCTTACCGCCTCGGTGGGAGACCCAGTACTTC. As protein: CASSLPPRWETQYF.

The J gene is TRBJ1-2, the V gene TRBV28, with 10 nucleotides matching TRBD1. J lost 8 bases, V lost 3 bases, and 12 bases had no gene match. The CDR3 is made up of 16 amino acids. CDR1 MDHEN and CDR2 SYDVKM come from the germline V gene. The CDR3 sequence is CASSFYHSGQGRGYTF. As DNA, the CDR3 is TGTGCCAGCAGTTTCTATCATTCGGGACAGGGGAGAGGCTACACCTTC.

The gene calls are TRBV5-1 and TRBJ2-5; D unresolved. This CDR3 has 17 amino acids. V was shortened by 0 bases and J by 2 bases, with 17 bases between the two germline ends. CDR1 SGHRS and CDR2 YFSETQ come from the germline V gene. In DNA, the CDR3 is TGCGCCAGCAGCTTGGCCGGTAGGAGTAAAGGGCAAGAGACCCAGTACTTC. Amino acids: CASSLAGRSKGQETQYF.

The chain joins TRBV19 to TRBJ1-1; no clear D gene. Trimming removed 7 bases from V and 6 bases from J, with 18 bases in between. Looked up from germline, CDR1 is LNHDA and CDR2 is SQIVND (reference sequence). The CDR3 sequence is 14 residues long. For the CDR3, the DNA is TGTGCCAGTACCCAAGGAGGGAATAGGGCTGAAGCTTTCTTT. Amino acids: CASTQGGNRAEAFF.

The DNA for the CDR3 is TGTGCCAGCAGCAGATTGGGACTAGCGGGGACGGCTTGGGAGCAGTACTTC. Encoded protein: CASSRLGLAGTAWEQYF. V is TRBV7-9 and J is TRBJ2-7; TRBD2 matches at 13 bases. This CDR3 has 17 residues. J gave up 7 bases and V 5 bases, and 14 bases lay outside the gene matches. Per the germline V gene, CDR1 is SEHNR and CDR2 is FQNEAQ (reference sequence).

The chain recombines TRBV5-1 with TRBJ1-2; D perhaps matches TRBD1 (5 bases). V gave up 8 bases and J gave up 5 bases, with 13 bases separating them. The CDR3 consists of 12 residues. Germline-derived CDR1 and CDR2 are SGHRS and YFSETQ. The CDR3 DNA reads as TGCGCCAGTAGAGGAGGGGAATATGGCTACACCTTC. Encoded protein: CASRGGEYGYTF.

The rearrangement joins TRBV18 to TRBJ1-2; unclear D gene. Per germline, CDR1 KGHSH and CDR2 LQKENI. The CDR3 runs to 15 residues. The ends were cut back, 1 base at V and 7 bases at J, with 16 bases in the middle. As DNA, the CDR3 is TGTGCCAGCTCACCACGAGGTCGAGCGGACGGTGGCTACACCTTC. Translated: CASSPRGRADGGYTF.

The chain couples TRBV10-3 to TRBJ1-3; D possibly corresponds to TRBD1 (6 bases). Between the trimmed V and J ends, which lost 11 bases and 4 bases, there was a span of 12 bases. Germline lookup yields CDR1 ENHRY and CDR2 SYGVKD. The CDR3 covers 12 residues. The CDR3 DNA follows: TGTGCCCTAGGGGACATAGGAAACACCATATATTTT. This gives the protein CALGDIGNTIYF.

The chain recombines TRBV19 with TRBJ2-5; possibly TRBD2 for D (6 bases). V was cut by 3 bases and J by 5 bases, with 13 bases left in between. The germline V gene encodes CDR1 LNHDA and CDR2 SQIVND (reference sequence). This CDR3 is 14 amino acids long. In nucleotides, the CDR3 is TGTGCCAGTAGTATCGCCGGGGGATGGGAGACCCAGTACTTC. It is translated as CASSIAGGWETQYF.

A remark on this clone: Other nucleotide sequences in the sample specify the same CDR3. The V call is TRBV6-5, the J call TRBJ2-7; no firm D call. CDR3 length equals 13 residues. Trimming left V 0 bases short and J 2 bases short, with 5 bases between. Germline CDR1 reads MNHEY; CDR2 reads SVGAGI. The CDR3 DNA reads TGTGCCAGCAGTTACTCCAGGACCTACGAGCAGTACTTC. It encodes CASSYSRTYEQYF.

The J gene is TRBJ1-4, the V gene TRBV2; 10 nucleotides agree with TRBD1. Germline CDR1 reads SNHLY; CDR2 reads FYNNEI. V dropped 6 bases and J dropped 7; count of bases not matched to a gene: 8. The CDR3 length is 15 residues. CDR3 in amino acids: CASRRQGAAGEKLFF. The CDR3 coding sequence is TGTGCCAGCAGGAGACAGGGGGCAGCAGGTGAAAAACTGTTTTTT.

This clone was counted only a few times. V usage is TRBV30 and J usage is TRBJ1-4; D ambiguous. CDR1 and CDR2 from the germline V gene are GTSNPN and SVGIG (reference sequence). This CDR3 has 12 amino acids. Trimming stripped 0 bases from V and 10 bases from J, with 9 bases between. The DNA of the CDR3 is TGTGCCTGGAGTGTGGGCCATGTAAAACTGTTTTTT. Amino acid sequence: CAWSVGHVKLFF.

This chain connects TRBV7-6 to TRBJ1-1; TRBD1 agrees at 7 bases. From germline, CDR1 is SGHVS and CDR2 FNYEAQ. V was pared by 4 bases and J by 1 base, with 3 bases of the junction left unmatched. This CDR3 is 14 amino acids long. This CDR3 is CASSSTGANTEAFF. The DNA of the CDR3 is TGTGCCAGCAGCTCAACAGGGGCGAACACTGAAGCTTTCTTT.

This clone occurred a few times. The chain uses TRBV6-6 and TRBJ2-7; TRBD2 agrees at 9 bases. Unmatched junction bases numbered 7, after V lost 4 bases and J lost 3 bases. This CDR3 is built from 15 residues. Germline V lookup: CDR1 MNHNY, CDR2 SVGAGI (reference sequence). This CDR3 reads CASSWPVTSGYEQYF. As DNA, the CDR3 is TGTGCCAGCAGTTGGCCCGTGACTAGCGGCTACGAGCAGTACTTC.

This chain joins TRBV9 and TRBJ1-1; 9 bases align to TRBD1. Trimming at V came to 2 bases and at J to 1 base, leaving 9 bases not matched to a gene. Germline CDR1 is SGDLS and CDR2 is YYNGEE. This CDR3 has 17 residues. The CDR3 sequence is CASSVPNRGRGNTEAFF. CDR3 sequence (DNA): TGTGCCAGCAGCGTCCCAAACAGGGGGCGGGGGAACACTGAAGCTTTCTTT.